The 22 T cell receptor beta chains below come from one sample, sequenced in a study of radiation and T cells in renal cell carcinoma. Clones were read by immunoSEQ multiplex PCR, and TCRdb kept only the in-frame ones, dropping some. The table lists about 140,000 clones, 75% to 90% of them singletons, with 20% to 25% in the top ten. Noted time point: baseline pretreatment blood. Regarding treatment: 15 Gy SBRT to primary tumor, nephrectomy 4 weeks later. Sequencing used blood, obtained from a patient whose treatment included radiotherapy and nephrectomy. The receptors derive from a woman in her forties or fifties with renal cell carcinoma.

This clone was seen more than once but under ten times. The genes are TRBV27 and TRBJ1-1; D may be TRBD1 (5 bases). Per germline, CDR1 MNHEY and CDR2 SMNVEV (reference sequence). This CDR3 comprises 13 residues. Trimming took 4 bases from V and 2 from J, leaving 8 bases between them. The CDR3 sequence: CASSYGANTEAFF. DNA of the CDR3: TGTGCCAGCAGTTATGGGGCAAACACTGAAGCTTTCTTT.

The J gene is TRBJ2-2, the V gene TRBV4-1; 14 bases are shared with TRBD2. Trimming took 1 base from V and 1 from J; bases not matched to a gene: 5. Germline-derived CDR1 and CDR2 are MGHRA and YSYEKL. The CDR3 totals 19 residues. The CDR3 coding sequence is TGCGCCAGCAGCCAAGTTTGGACTAGCGGGGGGCTGAACACCGGGGAGCTGTTTTTT. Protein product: CASSQVWTSGGLNTGELFF.

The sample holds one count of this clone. The chain's CDR3 is CASSIEILNTEAFF. In DNA, the CDR3 is TGCGCCAGCAGCATAGAAATCTTGAACACTGAAGCTTTCTTT. This chain joins TRBV5-1 and TRBJ1-1; D is unclear. The germline gives CDR1 SGHRS, CDR2 YFSETQ. V shed 4 bases and J shed 0 bases, with 10 bases lying between them. The CDR3 has 14 amino acids. The full variable domain, rest sourced from reference TRBV5-1 and TRBJ1-1, is KAGVTQTPRYLIKTRGQQVTLSCSPISGHRSVSWYQQTPGQGLQFLFEYFSETQRNKGNFPGRFSGRQFSNSRSEMNVSTLELGDSALYLCASSIEILNTEAFFGQGTRLTVV.

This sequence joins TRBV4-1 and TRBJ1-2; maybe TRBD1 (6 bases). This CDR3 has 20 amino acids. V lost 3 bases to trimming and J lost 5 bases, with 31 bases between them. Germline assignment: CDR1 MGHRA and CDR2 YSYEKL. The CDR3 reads CASSQVEGFTGGAGDYGYTF. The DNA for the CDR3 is TGCGCCAGCAGCCAGGTAGAGGGCTTTACCGGGGGCGCGGGGGATTATGGCTACACCTTC.

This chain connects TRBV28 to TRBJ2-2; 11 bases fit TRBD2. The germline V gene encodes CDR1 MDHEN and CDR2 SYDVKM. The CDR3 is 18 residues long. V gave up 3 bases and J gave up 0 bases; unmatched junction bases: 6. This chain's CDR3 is CASSFLALAGANTGELFF. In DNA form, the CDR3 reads TGTGCCAGCAGTTTTCTCGCACTAGCGGGAGCGAACACCGGGGAGCTGTTTTTT. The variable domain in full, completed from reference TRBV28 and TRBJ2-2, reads DVKVTQSSRYLVKRTGEKVFLECVQDMDHENMFWYRQDPGLGLRLIYFSYDVKMKEKGDIPEGYSVSREKKERFSLILESASTNQTSMYLCASSFLALAGANTGELFFGEGSRLTVL.

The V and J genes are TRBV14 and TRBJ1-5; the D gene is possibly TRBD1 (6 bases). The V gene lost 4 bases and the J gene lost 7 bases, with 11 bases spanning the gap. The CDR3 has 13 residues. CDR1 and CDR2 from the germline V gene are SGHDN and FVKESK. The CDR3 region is CASSRGGQQPQHF. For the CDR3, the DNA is TGTGCCAGCAGCCGGGGGGGGCAACAGCCCCAGCATTTT.

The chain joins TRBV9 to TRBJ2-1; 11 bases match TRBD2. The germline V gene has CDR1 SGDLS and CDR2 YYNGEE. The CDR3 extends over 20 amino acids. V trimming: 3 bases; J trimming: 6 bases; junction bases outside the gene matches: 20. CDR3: CASSGGSGLAAWEIGNEQFF. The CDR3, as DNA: TGTGCCAGCAGCGGTGGATCGGGACTAGCGGCCTGGGAGATCGGCAATGAGCAGTTCTTC.

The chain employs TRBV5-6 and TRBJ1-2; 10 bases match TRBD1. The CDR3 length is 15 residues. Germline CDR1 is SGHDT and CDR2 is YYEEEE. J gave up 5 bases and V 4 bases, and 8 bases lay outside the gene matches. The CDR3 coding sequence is TGTGCCAGCAGCGAGGCGACAGGGGGCGGATATGGCTACACCTTC. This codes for CASSEATGGGYGYTF.

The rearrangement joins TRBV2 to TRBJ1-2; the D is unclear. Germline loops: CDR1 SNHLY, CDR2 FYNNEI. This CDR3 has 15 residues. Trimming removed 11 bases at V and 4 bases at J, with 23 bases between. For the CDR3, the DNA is TGTGCCGGCACTGGTTTGAATGAGGGTTTCTATGGCTACACCTTC. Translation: CAGTGLNEGFYGYTF.

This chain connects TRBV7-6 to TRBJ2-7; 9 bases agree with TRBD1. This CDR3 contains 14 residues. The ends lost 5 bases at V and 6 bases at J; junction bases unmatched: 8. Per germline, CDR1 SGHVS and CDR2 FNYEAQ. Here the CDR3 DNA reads TGTGCCAGCAGCCGGGACAGGGTGGGAGTCGAGCAGTACTTC. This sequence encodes CASSRDRVGVEQYF. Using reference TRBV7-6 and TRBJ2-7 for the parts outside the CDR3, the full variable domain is GAGVSQSPRYKVTKRGQDVALRCDPISGHVSLYWYRQALGQGPEFLTYFNYEAQQDKSGLPNDRFSAERPEGSISTLTIQRTEQRDSAMYRCASSRDRVGVEQYFGPGTRLTVT.

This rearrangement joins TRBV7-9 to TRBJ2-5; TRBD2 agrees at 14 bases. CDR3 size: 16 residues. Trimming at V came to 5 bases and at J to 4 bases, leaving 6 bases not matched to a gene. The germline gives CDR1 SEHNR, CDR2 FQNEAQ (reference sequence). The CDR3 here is CASSQTSGGAGETQYF. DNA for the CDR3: TGTGCCAGCAGCCAGACTAGCGGGGGGGCAGGAGAGACCCAGTACTTC.

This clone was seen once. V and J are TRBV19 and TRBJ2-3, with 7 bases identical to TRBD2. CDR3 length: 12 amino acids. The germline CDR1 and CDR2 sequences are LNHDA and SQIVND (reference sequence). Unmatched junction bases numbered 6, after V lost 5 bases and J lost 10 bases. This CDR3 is CASSASGLPQYF. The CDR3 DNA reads TGTGCCAGTAGTGCTAGCGGCCTCCCGCAGTATTTT.

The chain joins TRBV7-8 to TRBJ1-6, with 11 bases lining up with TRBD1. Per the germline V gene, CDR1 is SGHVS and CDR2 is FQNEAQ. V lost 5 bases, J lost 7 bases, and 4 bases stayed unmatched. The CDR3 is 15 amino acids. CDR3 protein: CASSTRTGGNSPLHF. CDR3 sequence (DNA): TGTGCCAGCAGCACCAGGACAGGGGGCAATTCACCCCTCCACTTT.

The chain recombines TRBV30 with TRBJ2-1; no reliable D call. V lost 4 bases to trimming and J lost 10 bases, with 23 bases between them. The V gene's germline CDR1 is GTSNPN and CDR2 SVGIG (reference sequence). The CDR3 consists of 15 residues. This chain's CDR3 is CAWTQAPDGVGEQFF. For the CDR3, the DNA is TGTGCCTGGACCCAGGCCCCCGACGGAGTAGGGGAGCAGTTCTTC.

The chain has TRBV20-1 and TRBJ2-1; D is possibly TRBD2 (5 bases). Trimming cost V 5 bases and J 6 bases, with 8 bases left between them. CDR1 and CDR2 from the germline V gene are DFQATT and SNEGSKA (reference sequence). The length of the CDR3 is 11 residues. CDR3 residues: CSAEGLNEQFF. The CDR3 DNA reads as TGCAGTGCTGAGGGCCTCAATGAGCAGTTCTTC.

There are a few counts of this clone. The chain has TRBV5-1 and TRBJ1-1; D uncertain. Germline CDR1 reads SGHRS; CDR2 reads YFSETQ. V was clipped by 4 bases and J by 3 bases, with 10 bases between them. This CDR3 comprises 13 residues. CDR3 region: CASSPRADTEAFF. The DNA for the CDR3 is TGCGCCAGCAGCCCTCGGGCAGACACTGAAGCTTTCTTT.

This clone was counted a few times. The CDR3 spells CASSAFGTENGQPQHF. For the CDR3, the DNA is TGCGCCAGCAGTGCTTTCGGGACCGAGAACGGTCAGCCCCAGCATTTT. The rearrangement joins TRBV10-1 to TRBJ1-5; D possibly corresponds to TRBD1 (5 bases). V shed 4 bases and J shed 6 bases, with 19 bases lying between them. The germline gives CDR1 WNHNN, CDR2 SYGVQD (reference sequence). This CDR3 is built from 16 residues.

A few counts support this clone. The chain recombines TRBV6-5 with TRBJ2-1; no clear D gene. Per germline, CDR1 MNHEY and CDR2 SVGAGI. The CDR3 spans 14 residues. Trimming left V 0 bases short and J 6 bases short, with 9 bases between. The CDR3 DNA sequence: TGTGCCAGCAGTTACTCGATGCGATCCAATGAGCAGTTCTTC. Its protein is CASSYSMRSNEQFF.

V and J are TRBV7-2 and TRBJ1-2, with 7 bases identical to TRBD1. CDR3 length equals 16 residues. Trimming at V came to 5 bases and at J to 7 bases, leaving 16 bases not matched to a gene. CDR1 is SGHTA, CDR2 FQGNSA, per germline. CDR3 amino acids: CASSLEKGQGVGGYTF. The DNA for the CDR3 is TGTGCCAGCAGCCTCGAGAAGGGCCAGGGGGTAGGTGGCTACACCTTC.

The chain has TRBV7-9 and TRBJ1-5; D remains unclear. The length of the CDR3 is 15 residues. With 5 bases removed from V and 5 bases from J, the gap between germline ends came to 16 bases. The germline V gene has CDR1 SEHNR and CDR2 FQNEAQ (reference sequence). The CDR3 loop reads CASSEGMRFDQPQHF. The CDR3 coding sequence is TGTGCCAGCAGCGAGGGTATGAGATTCGATCAGCCCCAGCATTTT.

As DNA, the CDR3 is TGTGCCAGCAGCTTAAAGGGGGGGGTGAACACTGAAGCTTTCTTT. It yields the protein CASSLKGGVNTEAFF. The rearrangement uses TRBV5-8 and TRBJ1-1; D is perhaps TRBD1 (6 bases). The germline V gene encodes CDR1 SGHTS and CDR2 YDEGEE. This CDR3 is 15 amino acids long. Trimming shortened V by 2 bases and J by 0 bases, and 11 bases separated the two germline ends.

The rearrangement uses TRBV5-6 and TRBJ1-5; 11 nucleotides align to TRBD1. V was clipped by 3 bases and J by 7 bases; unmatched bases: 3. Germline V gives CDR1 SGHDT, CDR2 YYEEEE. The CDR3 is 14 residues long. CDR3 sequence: CASSWTGGSQPQHF. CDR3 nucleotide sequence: TGTGCCAGCAGCTGGACAGGGGGCTCACAGCCCCAGCATTTT.